This record covers a single TCR beta chain. Its antigen is unknown. Germline V gene sequence: CDR1 SGDLS, CDR2 YYNGEE. V lost 0 bases and J 0 bases, leaving 4 bases between the germline ends. This CDR3 comprises 15 residues. These data are taken from a study of CD8 T cells in ankylosing spondylitis. Study results and limitations: Characteristic of ankylosing spondylitis blood, it appeared, was a TCR beta motif comprising eight highly homologous variants.

TCRdb re-called the 5' RACE reads through MiXCR, storing one row per CDR3 protein. The table records around 890,000 distinct CDR3 sequences, roughly 12% of them present only once. The chain employs TRBV9 and TRBJ1-6; D gene unclear. The TCR comes from a male donor with ankylosing spondylitis. Sample: blood, either unsorted or a sorted T cell fraction (not recorded which). CDR3 residues: CASSVGSSYNSPLHF. Written as DNA, the CDR3 is TGTGCCAGCAGCGTAGGGAGCTCCTATAATTCACCCCTCCACTTT.